A selection of T cell receptor beta chains follows, all from one sample in a study of cytomegalovirus exposure and HLA in healthy donors. Only in-frame clones appear in the TCRdb table, and some are missing; sequencing was by immunoSEQ multiplex PCR. The data show some 130,000 clones, 76% seen once. The sample was PBMCs. These receptors were taken from a man in his forties or fifties in good health and CMV-seronegative. Both conserved end residues are part of each CDR3. D genes are given only for firm matches. Rows give clone size only sometimes, using once, few, many, or a class for an expanded clone.

CDR3 DNA,CDR3 protein,D gene,J gene,clone size,V gene
TGTGCCAGCAGCCGTCAAGGCTTATACAGCTCTGGGGCCAACGTCCTGACTTTC,CASSRQGLYSSGANVLTF,-,TRBJ2-6,-,TRBV11-3
TGTGCCAGCAGTTTTCCCCCAGCAACTAATGAAAAACTGTTTTTT,CASSFPPATNEKLFF,-,TRBJ1-4,-,TRBV28
TGCGCCAGCAGCCAAGACACTAGCGGGGGGGCCTTAGAAGAGACCCAGTACTTC,CASSQDTSGGALEETQYF,TRBD2,TRBJ2-5,-,TRBV4-1
TGTGCCAGCAGCCAATCTATCGGGTATGGCTATGGCTACACCTTC,CASSQSIGYGYGYTF,-,TRBJ1-2,few,TRBV16
TGTGCCTCCGAGCGGGGGGCGAACACTGAAGCTTTCTTT,CASERGANTEAFF,-,TRBJ1-1,-,TRBV30
TGCGCCAGCAGCCCGGGACTCCCTAGCAATGAGCAGTTCTTC,CASSPGLPSNEQFF,-,TRBJ2-1,-,TRBV5-1
TGTGCCAGCGGGCCGACAGAGGTTGATAATTCACCCCTCCACTTT,CASGPTEVDNSPLHF,-,TRBJ1-6,-,TRBV27
TGTGCCAGTACCCCTCCCCCCGGGTTGAGCGGCTACACCTTC,CASTPPPGLSGYTF,-,TRBJ1-2,-,TRBV19
TGTGCCAGCAGCAAAGGACTAGCGGGGGTAACAGATACGCAGTATTTT,CASSKGLAGVTDTQYF,TRBD2,TRBJ2-3,-,TRBV13
TGTGCCAGCAGTTACTCTCCAGGGTCGAACTATGGCTACACCTTC,CASSYSPGSNYGYTF,-,TRBJ1-2,-,TRBV6-5